This paragraph covers one T cell receptor beta chain sequence. What it binds is unknown. One end of the junction varies from germline; a read error may be responsible. Germline CDR1 reads WSHSY; CDR2 reads SAAADI. The length of the CDR3 is 16 residues. Construction of TCR beta libraries was performed using quantitative 5'-RACE with molecular barcodes. TCRdb recomputed calls from the 5' RACE reads with MiXCR, one row per CDR3 protein. The repertoire holds 150,000 to 200,000 distinct CDR3 sequences, with around 20% as singletons. These data originate in a study of CD8 T cells in ankylosing spondylitis. Study-wide results and caveats: Reportedly, matched ankylosing spondylitis synovial fluid was significantly enriched for disease-linked clones. A CD8+ phenotype characterized the disease-linked clones, which were relatively rare in peripheral blood. A TCR beta motif of eight or nine highly homologous variants seemed to mark ankylosing spondylitis blood.

This clonotype was sampled from a male donor with ankylosing spondylitis or in good health (not recorded which). The rearrangement uses TRBV10-2 and TRBJ2-1, with 8 bases identical to TRBD2. What was sequenced was blood, either unsorted or a sorted T cell fraction (not recorded which). CDR3 protein: CASSVSGREAYTEQFF. The DNA for the CDR3 is TGCGCCAGCAGTGTGTCTGGGCGGGAGGCTTACACTGAGCAGTTCTTC.